This T cell receptor beta chain was sequenced during a study of blood T cell repertoires in COVID-19. Sequenced by immunoSEQ multiplex PCR; TCRdb stores in-frame clones only, minus some. The table has under 500,000 clones, around nine tenths seen once. V was cut by 7 bases and J by 4 bases, with 12 bases left in between. The CDR3 is 13 residues long. CDR1 and CDR2 (germline): ENHRY, SYGVKD. The sequence was obtained from a woman in her 30s with acute or convalescent COVID-19. Sample: peripheral blood. This chain connects TRBV10-3 to TRBJ2-3; weak D call: TRBD2 (6 bases). Here the CDR3 reads CAIKGRDSDTQYF. CDR3 nucleotides: TGTGCCATCAAGGGCAGGGACTCAGATACGCAGTATTTT.